The 12 T cell receptor beta chains presented below share a single source sample, sequenced in a study of cytomegalovirus exposure and HLA in healthy donors. Assay: immunoSEQ multiplex PCR; the TCRdb copy retains only in-frame clones and omits some. This table holds tens of thousands of clones, around 90% found once. The sequenced sample was PBMCs. These receptors were taken from a man aged 18 to 29 in good health and CMV-seronegative.

The gene calls are TRBV5-6 and TRBJ1-1; no clear D gene. The V and J ends lost 2 bases and 6 bases respectively, with 17 bases between them. Per the germline V gene, CDR1 is SGHDT and CDR2 is YYEEEE. The CDR3 totals 15 residues. Here the CDR3 DNA reads TGTGCCAGCAGCTTTTCGGCCTCGGAGGTCTCTGAAGCTTTCTTT. It specifies CASSFSASEVSEAFF.

The J gene is TRBJ1-1, the V gene TRBV11-2; tentatively, D is TRBD1 (6 bases). CDR1 and CDR2 from the germline V gene are SGHAT and FQNNGV. Between the trimmed V and J ends, which lost 3 bases and 0 bases, there was a span of 17 bases. CDR3 size: 17 residues. The CDR3 DNA is TGTGCCAGCAGCTTTGGGGGGGGCTTAACCATGAACACTGAAGCTTTCTTT. Protein: CASSFGGGLTMNTEAFF.

The chain is built from TRBV7-9 and TRBJ1-1; TRBD1 agrees at 9 bases. Germline CDR1 reads SEHNR; CDR2 reads FQNEAQ (reference sequence). The CDR3 loop spans 14 amino acids. V lost 5 bases to trimming and J lost 6 bases; unmatched junction nucleotides: 7. In nucleotides, the CDR3 is TGTGCCAGCAGCAAGGGACAGGGACTCCCTGAAGCTTTCTTT. It yields the protein CASSKGQGLPEAFF.

This chain connects TRBV7-9 to TRBJ1-4; D is unresolved. The germline gives CDR1 SEHNR, CDR2 FQNEAQ (reference sequence). The V gene lost 5 bases and the J gene lost 8 bases, with 15 bases spanning the gap. The CDR3 contains 14 residues. CDR3 in amino acids: CASSNGNEAEKLFF. The CDR3 DNA is TGTGCCAGCAGCAATGGAAACGAGGCCGAAAAACTGTTTTTT.

For this clone: Other nucleotide sequences from this sample produce the same CDR3. This CDR3 is CASSLGASTDTQYF. The CDR3 nucleotides are TGTGCCAGCAGCTTAGGGGCAAGCACAGATACGCAGTATTTT. The V gene is TRBV11-3, the J gene TRBJ2-3; D remains unclear. From germline, CDR1 is SGHNT and CDR2 YENEEA. This CDR3 has 14 amino acids. Trimming removed 1 base from V and 0 bases from J, with 5 bases in between.

V is TRBV19 and J is TRBJ2-7; a weak D match, TRBD1 (7 bases). The CDR3 totals 15 residues. Looked up from germline, CDR1 is LNHDA and CDR2 is SQIVND (reference sequence). Trimming removed 5 bases from V and 3 bases from J, with 17 bases in between. In DNA, the CDR3 is TGTGCCAGTAGTGTTGGCGGGACAGACTACTACGAGCAGTACTTC. This codes for CASSVGGTDYYEQYF.

The V call is TRBV11-2, the J call TRBJ2-7; 7 nucleotides align to TRBD2. Looked up from germline, CDR1 is SGHAT and CDR2 is FQNNGV. J lost 2 bases, V lost 4 bases, and 2 bases had no gene match. The CDR3 has 13 amino acids. CDR3 protein: CASSWGRAYEQYF. In DNA, the CDR3 is TGTGCCAGCAGCTGGGGGAGGGCCTACGAGCAGTACTTC.

The V and J genes are TRBV11-1 and TRBJ2-2, with a possible D match to TRBD2 (5 bases). Germline CDR1 is SGHAT and CDR2 is FQDESV (reference sequence). With 1 base removed from V and 2 bases from J, the gap between germline ends came to 11 bases. The CDR3 extends over 16 amino acids. CDR3 DNA: TGTGCCAGCAGCTTAGTTAGTACTAGAAACACCGGGGAGCTGTTTTTT. Protein product: CASSLVSTRNTGELFF.

The V call is TRBV27, the J call TRBJ1-2, with D possibly being TRBD1 (6 bases). Germline V gene data show CDR1 as MNHEY and CDR2 as SMNVEV (reference sequence). Deletions cut 5 bases from V and 5 bases from J, with 15 bases between. The CDR3 has 14 residues. The CDR3 sequence is CASSPMGAEYGYTF. The DNA for the CDR3 is TGTGCCAGCAGTCCAATGGGGGCAGAATATGGCTACACCTTC.

The genes are TRBV4-2 and TRBJ2-7; 9 bases line up with TRBD2. The J segment lost 0 bases and the V segment lost 0 bases, leaving 12 bases of the junction unmatched. This CDR3 region has 19 residues. The V gene's germline CDR1 is LGHNA and CDR2 YNFKEQ. The chain's CDR3 is CASSQDGGTLAGHSYEQYF. The CDR3 nucleotides read TGTGCCAGCAGCCAAGATGGCGGGACACTAGCGGGCCACTCCTACGAGCAGTACTTC.

J is TRBJ2-7 and V is TRBV28, with D unresolved. Germline lookup yields CDR1 MDHEN and CDR2 SYDVKM. With 2 bases removed from V and 0 bases from J, the gap between germline ends came to 11 bases. This CDR3 is built from 15 residues. CDR3 sequence (DNA): TGTGCCAGCAGTTTAACGGGTCTTGGCTCCTACGAGCAGTACTTC. As protein: CASSLTGLGSYEQYF.

The chain employs TRBV11-2 and TRBJ2-5, with D possibly TRBD2 on 5 matching bases. The V and J ends lost 4 bases and 5 bases respectively, with 11 bases between them. The CDR3 is 13 amino acids. CDR1 SGHAT and CDR2 FQNNGV come from the germline V gene. CDR3 in DNA: TGTGCCAGCAGCTCCGGACTTACGGAGACCCAGTACTTC. Translating it yields CASSSGLTETQYF.